These T cell receptor beta chains were read from a single sample in a study of T cells after yellow fever vaccination. TCRdb redid the calling of the 5' RACE reads with MiXCR, one entry per CDR3 protein. Of some 350,000 distinct CDR3 sequences listed, almost 4% are singletons. This specimen was PBMCs, taken 5 days after the yellow fever booster vaccination. These receptor sequences come from a man aged 18 to 29 who received the YFV17D yellow fever vaccine. Both conserved end residues are part of each CDR3. D genes are given only for firm matches. Only part of the rows carry a size: once, few, many, or a class if the clone is expanded.

V: TRBV2; size: few; D: -; J: TRBJ1-1; DNA: TGTGCCAGCAGTGTTCTTAAGAAATCAATACGTGGAGCTTTCTTT; CDR3: CASSVLKKSIRGAFF
V: TRBV5-1; size: -; D: -; J: TRBJ1-4; DNA: TGCGCCAGCAGCTTGGACCCCACGGGTGAAAAACTGTTTTTT; CDR3: CASSLDPTGEKLFF
V: TRBV30; size: -; D: -; J: TRBJ1-2; DNA: TGTGCCTGGAGTGTCGGGCACAACTATGGCTACACCTTC; CDR3: CAWSVGHNYGYTF
V: TRBV4-3; size: -; D: -; J: TRBJ2-5; DNA: TGCGCCAGCAGCCAAGATACGAATAAGAGGGTGGAGACCCAGTACTTC; CDR3: CASSQDTNKRVETQYF
V: TRBV7-2; size: once; D: -; J: TRBJ1-5; DNA: TGTGCCAGCAGCTTAGCGGCAGCAAATCAGCCCCAGCATTTT; CDR3: CASSLAAANQPQHF
V: TRBV6-5; size: few; D: -; J: TRBJ1-1; DNA: TGTGCCAGCAGTTACTCCGACCACACTGAAGCTTTCTTT; CDR3: CASSYSDHTEAFF
V: TRBV15; size: few; D: TRBD1; J: TRBJ2-3; DNA: TGTGCCACCAGCAGATCGGGACAGGGGGCAATAACAGATACGCAGTATTTT; CDR3: CATSRSGQGAITDTQYF
V: TRBV12-3/TRBV12-4; size: many; D: -; J: TRBJ2-2; DNA: TGTGCCAGCATCAGAGACAGCAGGGCCGGGGAGCTGTTTTTT; CDR3: CASIRDSRAGELFF
V: TRBV7-9; size: few; D: -; J: TRBJ2-7; DNA: TGTGCCAGCAGCCCCCGGGACCCTGGCCTCGAGCAGTACTTC; CDR3: CASSPRDPGLEQYF
V: TRBV3-1; size: many; D: TRBD2; J: TRBJ2-3; DNA: TGTGCCAGCCAACCGGGGGGGCGTGATACGCAGTATTTT; CDR3: CASQPGGRDTQYF
V: TRBV4-2; size: many; D: -; J: TRBJ2-5; DNA: TGTGCCAGCAGCCAAGATTGGCCCCTCGGCGGGGTGGGGACCCAGTACTTC; CDR3: CASSQDWPLGGVGTQYF
V: TRBV18; size: -; D: TRBD1; J: TRBJ2-7; DNA: TGTGCCAGCTCACCACCGCGGGGGACAGGGGAGGGCTACGAGCAGTACTTC; CDR3: CASSPPRGTGEGYEQYF
V: TRBV7-8; size: few; D: -; J: TRBJ1-1; DNA: TGTGCCAGCAGCCCCGTTCTGAACACTGAAGCTTTCTTT; CDR3: CASSPVLNTEAFF